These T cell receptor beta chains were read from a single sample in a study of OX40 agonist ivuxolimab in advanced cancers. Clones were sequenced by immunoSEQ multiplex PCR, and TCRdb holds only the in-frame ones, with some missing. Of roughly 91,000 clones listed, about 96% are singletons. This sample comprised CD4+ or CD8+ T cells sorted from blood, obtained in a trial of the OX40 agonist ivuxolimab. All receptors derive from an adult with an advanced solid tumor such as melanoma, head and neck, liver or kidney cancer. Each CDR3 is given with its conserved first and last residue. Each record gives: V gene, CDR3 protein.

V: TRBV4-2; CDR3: CASSQGEEGTDTQYF
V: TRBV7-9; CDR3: CASSQAGTSYEQYF
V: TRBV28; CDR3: CASSPRTGLNTEAFF
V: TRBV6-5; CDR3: CASSYSDGLTDTQYF
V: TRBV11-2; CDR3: CASRERGGQRGVYNEQFF
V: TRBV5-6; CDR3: CASSFFGRGDTQYF
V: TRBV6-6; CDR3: CASSYTVANTGELFF
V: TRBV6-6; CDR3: CASSLGGAGNTEAFF
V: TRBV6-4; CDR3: CASSDQGGRDETQYF
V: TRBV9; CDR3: CASSVGTGNTEAFF
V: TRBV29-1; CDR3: CSVEADSHNEKLFF
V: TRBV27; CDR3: CASSFSLGSGGALETQYF
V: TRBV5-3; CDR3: CARNFRDSYNSPLHF
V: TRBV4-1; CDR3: CASSLQTGGRYNEQFF
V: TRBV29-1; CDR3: CSVPPWVGATTDTQYF
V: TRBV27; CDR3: CASSLRGVSNQPQHF
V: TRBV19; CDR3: CASSMGSDEQYF
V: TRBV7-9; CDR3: CASTPTGSLSVYGYTF
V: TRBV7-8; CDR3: CASRPSGGLSNEQFF
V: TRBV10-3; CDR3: CAINQGGNEQFF
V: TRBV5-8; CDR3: CASSLVRISGNEQFF
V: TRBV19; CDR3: CASSQDRGSGNTIYF
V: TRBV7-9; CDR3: CASSSGQGPYEQYF
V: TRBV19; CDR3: CASSIALSYEQYF
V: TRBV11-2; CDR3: CASSLGGTQPQHF
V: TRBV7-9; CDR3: CASSGTGGGSSYNEQFF
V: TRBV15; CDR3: CATSPTDQNTEAFF
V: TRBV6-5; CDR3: CASATGHNQPQHF
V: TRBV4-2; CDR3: CASSQEAGIIYGYTF
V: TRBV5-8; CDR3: CASSLPDSANTGELFF
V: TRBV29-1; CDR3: CSGRYNNEQFF
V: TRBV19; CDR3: CASSIALPGTYGYTF
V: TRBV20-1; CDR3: CSAPSYNEQFF
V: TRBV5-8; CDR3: CASSWRTAVQPQHF
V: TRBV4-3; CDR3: CASSQADTYTEAFF
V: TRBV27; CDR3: CASSSSGRTYEQYF
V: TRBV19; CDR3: CASSVSTGANVLTF
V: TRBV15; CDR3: CATSREGLAGATDTQYF
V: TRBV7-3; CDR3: CASSFGDRGDTQYF
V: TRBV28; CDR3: CASSLKRDLSSYEQYF
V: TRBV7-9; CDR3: CASSLMGSTNYGYTF
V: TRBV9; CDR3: CASSVQGSYTGELFF
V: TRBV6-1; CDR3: CASSEKGDRAEAFF
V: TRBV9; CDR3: CASSVEGAPYNEQFF
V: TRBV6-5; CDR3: CASSQRAQETQYF
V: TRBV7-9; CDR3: CASSTTTGDRNEKLFF
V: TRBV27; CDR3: CASSLSGNYEQYF
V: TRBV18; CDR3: CASSPGLTGQETQYF